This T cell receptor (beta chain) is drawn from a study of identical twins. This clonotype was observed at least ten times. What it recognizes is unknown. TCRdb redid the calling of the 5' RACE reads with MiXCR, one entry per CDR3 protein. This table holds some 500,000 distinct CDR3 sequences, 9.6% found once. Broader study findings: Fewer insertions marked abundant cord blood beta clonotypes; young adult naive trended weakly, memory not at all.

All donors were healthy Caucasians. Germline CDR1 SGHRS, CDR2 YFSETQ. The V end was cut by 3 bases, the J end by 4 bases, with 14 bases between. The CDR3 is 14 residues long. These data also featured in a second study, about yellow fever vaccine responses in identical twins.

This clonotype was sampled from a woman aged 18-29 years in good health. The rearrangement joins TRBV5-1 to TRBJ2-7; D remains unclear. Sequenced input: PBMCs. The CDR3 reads CASSSGLRAYEQYF. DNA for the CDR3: TGCGCCAGCAGCTCCGGGCTCCGGGCTTACGAGCAGTACTTC.